A single sample is the source of the 5 T cell receptor beta chains below, sequenced in a study of blood T cell repertoires in COVID-19. Profiling relied on immunoSEQ multiplex PCR, and the TCRdb table lists in-frame clones only, not all of them. Of some 670,000 clones in the sample, around 90% were seen once. Sample: peripheral blood. These receptors all come from a woman aged 18-29 years with acute or convalescent COVID-19.

This clone has just a few counts. This chain uses TRBV30 with TRBJ2-7; D is possibly TRBD2 (5 bases). CDR3 length: 13 amino acids. CDR1 is GTSNPN, CDR2 SVGIG, per germline (reference sequence). Trimming left V 7 bases short and J 2 bases short, with 15 bases between. In DNA form, the CDR3 reads TGTGCCTCCACTAGGACTGGTGCCTACGAGCAGTACTTC. Protein product: CASTRTGAYEQYF.

The chain carries TRBV30 and TRBJ1-2; a weak D match, TRBD1 (6 bases). The CDR3 is made up of 11 amino acids. With 3 bases removed from V and 8 bases from J, the gap between germline ends came to 10 bases. Germline CDR1 is GTSNPN and CDR2 is SVGIG (reference sequence). For the CDR3, the DNA is TGTGCCTGGAGAAAGACAGGAGGCTACACCTTC. This encodes CAWRKTGGYTF.

The V and J genes are TRBV18 and TRBJ1-2, with 8 bases identical to TRBD1. Per the germline V gene, CDR1 is KGHSH and CDR2 is LQKENI. V was clipped by 4 bases and J by 0 bases; unmatched bases: 4. The CDR3 spans 15 residues. The DNA for the CDR3 is TGTGCCAGCTCACAAGGACAGGGATCTAACTATGGCTACACCTTC. Translated, it gives CASSQGQGSNYGYTF. Complete variable domain (other parts from reference TRBV18 and TRBJ1-2): NAGVMQNPRHLVRRRGQEARLRCSPMKGHSHVYWYRQLPEEGLKFMVYLQKENIIDESGMPKERFSAEFPKEGPSILRIQQVVRGDSAAYFCASSQGQGSNYGYTFGSGTRLTVV.

The gene calls are TRBV7-3 and TRBJ2-3; 9 nucleotides line up with TRBD1. The ends lost 3 bases at V and 4 bases at J; junction bases unmatched: 8. The CDR3 runs to 16 residues. The germline V gene encodes CDR1 SGHTA and CDR2 FQGTGA. Here the CDR3 reads CASSLVGQGLSDTQYF. The CDR3 DNA is TGTGCCAGCAGCTTGGTGGGACAGGGTTTGTCAGATACGCAGTATTTT.

The chain links TRBV7-6 to TRBJ1-6; D is ambiguous. Per the germline V gene, CDR1 is SGHVS and CDR2 is FNYEAQ. The CDR3 consists of 17 residues. V lost 2 bases and J lost 4, with 15 bases in between. CDR3 region: CASSLSGSTGYNSPLHF. DNA for the CDR3: TGTGCCAGCAGCTTAAGCGGATCAACTGGATATAATTCACCCCTCCACTTT.